Detailed here is one T cell receptor (beta chain). Its specificity is unknown. 60 Vbeta and 13 Jbeta primers were used in PCR. Using immunoSEQ multiplex PCR, the repertoire was profiled, and TCRdb retains in-frame clones only, with some absent. The sample holds 150,000 to 200,000 clones, about 76% seen once. This sample is part of a study of cytomegalovirus exposure and HLA in healthy donors. Study-wide results and limits: Specificity for CMV antigens was confirmed in vitro for a few of the CMV-associated chains. Immune exposure data for these donors was limited to CMV serostatus. Common viral pathogens seemed, in a later analysis, to connect with several of the most significant clusters. A list of 150 or so TCR beta chains associated with cytomegalovirus was given.

The CDR3 contains 15 residues. The junction had 2 bases not matched to a gene; V was cut back by 3 bases and J by 2 bases. Germline lookup yields CDR1 LGHNA and CDR2 YNFKEQ. The origin of this receptor is a woman aged 35 to 49 in good health and CMV-seropositive. J is TRBJ2-5 and V is TRBV4-2; TRBD2 matches 11 bases. Sequencing was done on a sample of PBMCs. The CDR3 is CASSHGTSGQETQYF. DNA of the CDR3: TGTGCCAGCAGCCACGGGACTAGCGGTCAAGAGACCCAGTACTTC.